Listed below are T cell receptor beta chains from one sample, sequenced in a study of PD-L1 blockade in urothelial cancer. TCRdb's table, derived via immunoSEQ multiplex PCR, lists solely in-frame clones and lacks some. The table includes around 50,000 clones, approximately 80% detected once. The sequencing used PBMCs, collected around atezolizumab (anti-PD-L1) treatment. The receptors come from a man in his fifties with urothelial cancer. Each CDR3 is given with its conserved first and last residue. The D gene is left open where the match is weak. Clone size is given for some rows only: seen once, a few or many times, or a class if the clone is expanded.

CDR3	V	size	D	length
CASSKRRGRGNTEAFF	TRBV21-1	NA	NA	16
CASSLGPGETQYF	TRBV7-2	once	NA	13
CASSESGLAGAYHEQFF	TRBV2	few	TRBD2	17
CASSLGTGIPTEAFF	TRBV11-2	NA	TRBD1	15
CASSLAGANTGELFF	TRBV4-1	NA	TRBD2	15
CATLRGGTHSTDTQYF	TRBV10-2	few	NA	16
CAWGVWISGEQFF	TRBV30	NA	NA	13
CASSEGGGQPQHF	TRBV6-4	NA	NA	13
CASSSRREGPETQYF	TRBV28	NA	TRBD2	15
CASTPTAGREQYF	TRBV6-6	once	TRBD2	13
CAWSVTGGDTEAFF	TRBV30	NA	TRBD1	14
CASSRMTRQGEETQYF	TRBV9	NA	TRBD1	16
CAWSPRGGATIETQYF	TRBV30	once	NA	16
CASSPYTGGLSKTEAFF	TRBV18	NA	TRBD1	17
CASSQSGSHSYEQYF	TRBV5-4	NA	TRBD2	15
CASSFGSGELFF	TRBV7-9	NA	NA	12
CASSIDPAGRTGELFF	TRBV19	NA	NA	16